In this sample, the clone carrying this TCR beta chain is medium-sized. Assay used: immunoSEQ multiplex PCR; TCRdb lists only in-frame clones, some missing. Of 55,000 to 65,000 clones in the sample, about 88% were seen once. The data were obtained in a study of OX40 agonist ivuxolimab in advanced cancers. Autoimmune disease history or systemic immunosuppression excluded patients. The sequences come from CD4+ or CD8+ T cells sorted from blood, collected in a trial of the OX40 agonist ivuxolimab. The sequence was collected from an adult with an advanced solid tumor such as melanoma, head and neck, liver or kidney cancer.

CDR3 region: CSANRVSGYTF. The CDR3 DNA follows: TGCAGTGCTAACAGGGTGTCTGGCTACACCTTC. The chain has TRBV20-1 and TRBJ1-2; TRBD1 might be the D (6 bases). The CDR3 has 11 residues. The germline CDR1 and CDR2 sequences are DFQATT and SNEGSKA (reference sequence). The ends were cut back, 4 bases at V and 7 bases at J, with 10 bases in the middle.